This T cell receptor (beta chain) originates from a study of cytomegalovirus exposure and HLA in healthy donors. Losses at the gene ends were 3 bases for V and 9 bases for J; bases not matched to a gene: 11. The CDR3 contains 14 residues. Germline V CDR1 and CDR2: GTSNPN, SVGIG (reference sequence). Study-wide findings and caveats: It was confirmed in vitro that three of the CMV-associated chains were specific for CMV antigens.

Note on this clone: Its antigen is not identified.

Assay: immunoSEQ multiplex PCR; the TCRdb copy retains only in-frame clones and omits some. The table records some 120,000 clones, 70% to 90% of them present only once. It was the approximately 120-subject validation cohort, separate from the roughly 700-subject first cohort, to which the donors belonged. The rearrangement joins TRBV30 to TRBJ2-1, with 7 bases matching TRBD1. The receptor was derived from a woman aged 18-29 years in good health and CMV-seronegative. Sequences were obtained from PBMCs. The CDR3 sequence: CAWRQGMTELEQFF. The CDR3 DNA reads TGTGCCTGGAGACAGGGGATGACAGAACTTGAGCAGTTCTTC.